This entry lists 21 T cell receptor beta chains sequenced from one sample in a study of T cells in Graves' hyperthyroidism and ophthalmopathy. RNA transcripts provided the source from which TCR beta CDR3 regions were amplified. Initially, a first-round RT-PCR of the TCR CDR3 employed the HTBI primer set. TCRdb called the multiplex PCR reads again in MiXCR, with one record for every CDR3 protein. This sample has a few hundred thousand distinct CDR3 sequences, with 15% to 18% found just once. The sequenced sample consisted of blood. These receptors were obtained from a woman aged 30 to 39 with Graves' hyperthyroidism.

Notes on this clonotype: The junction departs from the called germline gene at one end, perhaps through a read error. The CDR3 nucleotides are TGTGCCAGCAGTTTCTCGGGACTAGCGGGATACCCAGAGTACTTC. Translated, it gives CASSFSGLAGYPEYF. This rearrangement joins TRBV24-1 to TRBJ2-5; 13 positions agree with TRBD2. CDR3 size: 15 residues. From germline, CDR1 is KGHDR and CDR2 SFDVKD.

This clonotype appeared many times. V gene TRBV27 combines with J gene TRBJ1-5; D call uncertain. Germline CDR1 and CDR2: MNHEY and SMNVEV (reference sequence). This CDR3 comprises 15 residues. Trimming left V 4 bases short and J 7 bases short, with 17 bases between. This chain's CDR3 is CASSSAAGLEQPQHF. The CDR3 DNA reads TGTGCCAGCAGTTCCGCGGCAGGATTAGAACAGCCCCAGCATTTT.

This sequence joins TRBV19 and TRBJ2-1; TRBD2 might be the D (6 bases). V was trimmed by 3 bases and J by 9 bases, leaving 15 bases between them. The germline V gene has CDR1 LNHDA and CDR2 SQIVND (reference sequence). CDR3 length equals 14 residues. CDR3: CASSIWQAGGEQFF. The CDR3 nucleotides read TGTGCCAGTAGTATTTGGCAGGCCGGGGGTGAGCAGTTCTTC.

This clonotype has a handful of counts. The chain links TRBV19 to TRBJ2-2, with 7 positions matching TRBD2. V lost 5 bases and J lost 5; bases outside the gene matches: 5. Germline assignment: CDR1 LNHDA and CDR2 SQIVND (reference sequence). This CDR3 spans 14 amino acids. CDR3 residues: CASSVRGGTGELFF. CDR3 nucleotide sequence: TGTGCCAGTAGTGTACGGGGAGGGACCGGGGAGCTGTTTTTT.

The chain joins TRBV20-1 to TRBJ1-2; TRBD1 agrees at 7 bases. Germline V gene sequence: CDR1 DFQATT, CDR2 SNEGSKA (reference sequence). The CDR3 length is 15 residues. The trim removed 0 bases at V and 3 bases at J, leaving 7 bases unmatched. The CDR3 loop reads CSARDSTGADYGYTF. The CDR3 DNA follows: TGCAGTGCTAGAGATTCAACAGGGGCAGACTATGGCTACACCTTC.

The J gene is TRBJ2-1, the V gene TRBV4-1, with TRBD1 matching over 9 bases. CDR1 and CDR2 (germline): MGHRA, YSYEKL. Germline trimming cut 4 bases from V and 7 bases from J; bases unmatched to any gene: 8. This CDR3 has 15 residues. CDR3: CASSPGQGYGNEQFF. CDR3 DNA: TGCGCCAGCAGCCCCGGACAGGGGTATGGGAATGAGCAGTTCTTC.

In DNA, the CDR3 is TGTGCCAGCAGCGTAGTGGGCGGCGCAGATACGCAGTATTTT. This translates into CASSVVGGADTQYF. This chain uses TRBV9 with TRBJ2-3, with D unclear. V shed 0 bases and J shed 4 bases, with 9 bases lying between them. Germline loops: CDR1 SGDLS, CDR2 YYNGEE. This CDR3 is 14 amino acids long.

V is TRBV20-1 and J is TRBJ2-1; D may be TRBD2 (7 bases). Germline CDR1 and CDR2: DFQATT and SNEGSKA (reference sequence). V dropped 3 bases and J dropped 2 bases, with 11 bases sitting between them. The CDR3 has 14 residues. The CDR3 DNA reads TGCAGTGCTAGGGGGCGGGGGCCCTACAATGAGCAGTTCTTC. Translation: CSARGRGPYNEQFF.

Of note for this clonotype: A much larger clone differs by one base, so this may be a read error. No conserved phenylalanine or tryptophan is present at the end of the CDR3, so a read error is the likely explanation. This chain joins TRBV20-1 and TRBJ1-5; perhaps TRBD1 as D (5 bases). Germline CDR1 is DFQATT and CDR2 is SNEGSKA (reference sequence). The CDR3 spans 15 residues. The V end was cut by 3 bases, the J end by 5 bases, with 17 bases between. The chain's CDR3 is CSARKAGLIDQPQHS. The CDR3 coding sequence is TGCAGTGCTAGGAAGGCGGGGCTAATCGATCAGCCCCAGCATTCT.

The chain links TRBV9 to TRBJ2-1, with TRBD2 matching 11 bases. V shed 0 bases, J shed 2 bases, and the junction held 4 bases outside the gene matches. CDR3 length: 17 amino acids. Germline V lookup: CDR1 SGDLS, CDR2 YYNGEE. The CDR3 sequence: CASSVGLAGKTYNEQFF. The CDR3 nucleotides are TGTGCCAGCAGCGTAGGACTAGCGGGAAAAACCTACAATGAGCAGTTCTTC.

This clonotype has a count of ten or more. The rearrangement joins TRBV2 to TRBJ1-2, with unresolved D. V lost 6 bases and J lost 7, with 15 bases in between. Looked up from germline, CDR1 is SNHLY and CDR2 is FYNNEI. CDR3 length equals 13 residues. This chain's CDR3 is CASREWDDGGYTF. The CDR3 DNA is TGTGCCAGCAGGGAGTGGGATGACGGTGGCTACACCTTC. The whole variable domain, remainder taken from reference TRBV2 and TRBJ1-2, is EPEVTQTPSHQVTQMGQEVILRCVPISNHLYFYWYRQILGQKVEFLVSFYNNEISEKSEIFDDQFSVERPDGSNFTLKIRSTKLEDSAMYFCASREWDDGGYTFGSGTRLTVV.

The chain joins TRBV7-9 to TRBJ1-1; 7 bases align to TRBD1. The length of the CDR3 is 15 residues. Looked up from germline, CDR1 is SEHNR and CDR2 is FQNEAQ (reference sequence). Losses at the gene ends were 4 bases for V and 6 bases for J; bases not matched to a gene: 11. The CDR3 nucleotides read TGTGCCAGCAGCTCGAAACAGTCAGGGGGGCCTGAAGCTTTCTTT. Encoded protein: CASSSKQSGGPEAFF.

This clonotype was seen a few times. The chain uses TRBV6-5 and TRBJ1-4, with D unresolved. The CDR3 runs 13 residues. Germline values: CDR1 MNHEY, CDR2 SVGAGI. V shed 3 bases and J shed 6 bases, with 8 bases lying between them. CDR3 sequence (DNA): TGTGCCAGCAGTTATACAGTGTATGAAAAACTGTTTTTT. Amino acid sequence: CASSYTVYEKLFF.

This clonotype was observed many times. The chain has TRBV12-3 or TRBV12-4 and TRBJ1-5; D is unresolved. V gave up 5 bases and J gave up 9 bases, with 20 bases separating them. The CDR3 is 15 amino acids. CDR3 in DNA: TGTGCCAGCAGTCCGGGCCCCCTAAACGATCGGCCCCAGCATTTT. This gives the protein CASSPGPLNDRPQHF.

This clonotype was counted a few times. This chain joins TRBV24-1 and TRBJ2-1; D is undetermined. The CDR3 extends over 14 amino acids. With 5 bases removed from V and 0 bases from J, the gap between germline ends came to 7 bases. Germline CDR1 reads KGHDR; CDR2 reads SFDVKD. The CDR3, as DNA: TGTGCCACCAGTGGAATGGCCTCCTACAATGAGCAGTTCTTC. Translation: CATSGMASYNEQFF.

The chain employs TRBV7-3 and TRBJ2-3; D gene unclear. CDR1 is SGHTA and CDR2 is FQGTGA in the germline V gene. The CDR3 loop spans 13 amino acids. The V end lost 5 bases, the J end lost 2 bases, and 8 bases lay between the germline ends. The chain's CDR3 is CASSESNTDTQYF. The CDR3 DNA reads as TGTGCCAGCAGCGAATCGAACACAGATACGCAGTATTTT.

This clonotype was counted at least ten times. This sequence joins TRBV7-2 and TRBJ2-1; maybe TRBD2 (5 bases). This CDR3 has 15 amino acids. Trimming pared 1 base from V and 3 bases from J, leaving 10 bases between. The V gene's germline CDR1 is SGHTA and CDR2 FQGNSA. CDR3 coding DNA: TGTGCCAGCAGCTTAGTCGGGGAAATCTACAATGAGCAGTTCTTC. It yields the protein CASSLVGEIYNEQFF. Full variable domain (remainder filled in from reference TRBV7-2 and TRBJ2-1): GAGVSQSPSNKVTEKGKDVELRCDPISGHTALYWYRQSLGQGLEFLIYFQGNSAPDKSGLPSDRFSAERTGGSVSTLTIQRTQQEDSAVYLCASSLVGEIYNEQFFGPGTRLTVL.

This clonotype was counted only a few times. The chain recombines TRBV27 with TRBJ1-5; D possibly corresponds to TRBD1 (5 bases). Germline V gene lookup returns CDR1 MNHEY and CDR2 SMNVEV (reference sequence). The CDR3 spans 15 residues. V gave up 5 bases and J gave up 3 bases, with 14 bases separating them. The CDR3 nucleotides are TGTGCCAGCAGTCCCTTTTGGGGGGACAATCAGCCCCAGCATTTT. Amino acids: CASSPFWGDNQPQHF.

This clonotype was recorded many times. DNA of the CDR3: TGTGCCTGGAGGAGCGCCCGAGAGCAGTACTTC. It codes for CAWRSAREQYF. The chain couples TRBV30 to TRBJ2-7; the D is unclear. CDR3 length: 11 residues. Trimming pared 3 bases from V and 7 bases from J, leaving 10 bases between. Germline V CDR1 and CDR2: GTSNPN, SVGIG (reference sequence).

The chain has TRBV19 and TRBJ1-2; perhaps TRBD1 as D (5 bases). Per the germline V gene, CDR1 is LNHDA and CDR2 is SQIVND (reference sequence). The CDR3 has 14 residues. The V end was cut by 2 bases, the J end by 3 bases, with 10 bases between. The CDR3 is CASSIPGTDYGYTF. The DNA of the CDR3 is TGTGCCAGTAGTATACCCGGGACGGACTATGGCTACACCTTC.

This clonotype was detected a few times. CDR3 nucleotide sequence: TGTGCCAGCAGATTTACGACCCTCTACGGCTACACCTTC. Its translation is CASRFTTLYGYTF. The chain has TRBV28 and TRBJ1-2; D is ambiguous. V was pared by 6 bases and J by 8 bases, with 16 bases between. Germline CDR1 is MDHEN and CDR2 is SYDVKM. The CDR3 totals 13 residues.